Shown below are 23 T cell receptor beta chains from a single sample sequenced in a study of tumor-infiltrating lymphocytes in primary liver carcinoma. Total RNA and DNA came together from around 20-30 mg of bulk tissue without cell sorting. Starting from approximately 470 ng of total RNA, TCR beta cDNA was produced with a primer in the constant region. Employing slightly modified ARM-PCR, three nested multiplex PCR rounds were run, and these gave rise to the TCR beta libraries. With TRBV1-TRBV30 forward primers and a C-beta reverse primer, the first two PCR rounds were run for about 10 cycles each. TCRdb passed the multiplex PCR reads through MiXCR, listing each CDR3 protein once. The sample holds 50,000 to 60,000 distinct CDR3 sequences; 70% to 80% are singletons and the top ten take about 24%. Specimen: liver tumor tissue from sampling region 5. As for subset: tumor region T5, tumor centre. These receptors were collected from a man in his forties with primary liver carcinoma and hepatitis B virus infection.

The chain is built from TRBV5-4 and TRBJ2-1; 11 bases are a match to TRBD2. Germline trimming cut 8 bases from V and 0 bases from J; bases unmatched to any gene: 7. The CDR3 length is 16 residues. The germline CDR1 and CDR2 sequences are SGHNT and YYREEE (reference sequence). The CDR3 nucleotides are TGTGCCAGGAGGGGACTAGCGGCAAGCTCCTACAATGAGCAGTTCTTC. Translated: CARRGLAASSYNEQFF.

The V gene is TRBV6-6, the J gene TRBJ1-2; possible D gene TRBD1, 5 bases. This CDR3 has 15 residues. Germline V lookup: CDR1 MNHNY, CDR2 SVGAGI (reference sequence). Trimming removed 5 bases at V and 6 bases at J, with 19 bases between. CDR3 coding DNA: TGTGCCAGCAGTCCTGGGGCAGCCAAGTTCGATGGCTACACCTTC. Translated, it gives CASSPGAAKFDGYTF.

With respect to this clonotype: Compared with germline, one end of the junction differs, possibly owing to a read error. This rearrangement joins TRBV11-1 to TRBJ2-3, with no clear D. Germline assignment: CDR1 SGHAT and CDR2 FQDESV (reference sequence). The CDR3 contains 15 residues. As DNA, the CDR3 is TGTGCCAGCAGTTTGCCGATGGAGAACACAGATACACAGTATTTT. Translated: CASSLPMENTDTQYF.

As DNA, the CDR3 is TGTGCCAGCGCCACTTCGGCGGTAGCCAAAACTATTCAGTACTTC. This sequence encodes CASATSAVAKTIQYF. The chain links TRBV11-2 to TRBJ2-4, with D unresolved. V gave up 8 bases and J gave up 10 bases, with 24 bases separating them. The germline CDR1 and CDR2 sequences are SGHAT and FQNNGV. CDR3 length: 15 residues. The entire variable domain, with the rest obtained from reference TRBV11-2 and TRBJ2-4, is as follows: EAGVAQSPRYKIIEKRQSVAFWCNPISGHATLYWYQQILGQGPKLLIQFQNNGVVDDSQLPKDRFSAERLKGVDSTLKIQPAKLEDSAVYLCASATSAVAKTIQYFGAGTRLSVL.

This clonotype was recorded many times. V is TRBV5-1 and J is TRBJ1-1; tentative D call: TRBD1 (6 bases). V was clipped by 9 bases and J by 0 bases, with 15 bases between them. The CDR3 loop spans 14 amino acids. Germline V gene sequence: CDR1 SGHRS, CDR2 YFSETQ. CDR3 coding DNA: TGCGCCACCGCGTCGGGGGACATGAACACTGAAGCTTTCTTT. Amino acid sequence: CATASGDMNTEAFF.

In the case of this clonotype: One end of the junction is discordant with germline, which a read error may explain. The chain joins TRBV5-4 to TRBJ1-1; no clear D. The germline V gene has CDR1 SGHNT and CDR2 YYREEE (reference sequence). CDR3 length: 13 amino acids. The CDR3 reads CTSGIGLNTEAFF. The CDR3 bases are TGTACCAGCGGAATAGGGTTGAACACTGAAGCTTTCTTT.

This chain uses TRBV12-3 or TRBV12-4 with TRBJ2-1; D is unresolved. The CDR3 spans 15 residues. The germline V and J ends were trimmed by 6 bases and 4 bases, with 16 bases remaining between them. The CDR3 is CASRGSEQLYNEQFF. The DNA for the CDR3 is TGTGCCAGCAGGGGGTCGGAACAGCTATACAATGAGCAGTTCTTC.

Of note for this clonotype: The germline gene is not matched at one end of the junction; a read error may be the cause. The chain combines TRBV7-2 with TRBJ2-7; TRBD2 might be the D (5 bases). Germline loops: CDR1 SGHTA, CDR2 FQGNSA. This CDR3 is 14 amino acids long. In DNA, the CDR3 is TGTGCTAGCAGCTCCAGCCTCGGGGCCTACGAGCAGTACTTC. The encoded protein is CASSSSLGAYEQYF.

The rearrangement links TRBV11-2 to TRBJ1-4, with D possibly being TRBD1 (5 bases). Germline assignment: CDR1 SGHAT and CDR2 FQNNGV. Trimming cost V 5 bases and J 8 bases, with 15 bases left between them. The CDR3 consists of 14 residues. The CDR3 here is CASSRQGIGEKLFF. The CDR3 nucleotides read TGTGCCAGCAGCCGGCAGGGCATCGGGGAAAAACTGTTTTTT.

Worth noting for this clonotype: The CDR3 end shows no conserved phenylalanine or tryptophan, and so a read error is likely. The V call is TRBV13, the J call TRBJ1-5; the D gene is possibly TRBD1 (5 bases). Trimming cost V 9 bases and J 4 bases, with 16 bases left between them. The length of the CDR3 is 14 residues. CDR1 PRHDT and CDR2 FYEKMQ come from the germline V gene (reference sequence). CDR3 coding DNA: TGTGCCAGTAGCCTTGGGGGGAGTAATCAGCCCCAGCATTAT. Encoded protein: CASSLGGSNQPQHY.

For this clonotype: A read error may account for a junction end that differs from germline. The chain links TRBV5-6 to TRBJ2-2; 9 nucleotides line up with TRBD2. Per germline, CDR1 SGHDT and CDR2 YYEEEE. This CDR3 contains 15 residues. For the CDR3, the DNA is TGTGCCGGCAGCTTGGGACTAGCTGGCACCGGGGAGCTGTTTTTT. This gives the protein CAGSLGLAGTGELFF.

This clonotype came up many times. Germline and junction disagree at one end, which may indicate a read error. Here the CDR3 DNA reads TGTGCCAGTAGCATAGCGCGGGGAGGGACTGAAGCTTTCTTT. The encoded protein is CASSIARGGTEAFF. The J gene is TRBJ1-1, the V gene TRBV19; no definite D call. This CDR3 spans 14 amino acids. CDR1 is LNHDA and CDR2 is SQIVND in the germline V gene (reference sequence).

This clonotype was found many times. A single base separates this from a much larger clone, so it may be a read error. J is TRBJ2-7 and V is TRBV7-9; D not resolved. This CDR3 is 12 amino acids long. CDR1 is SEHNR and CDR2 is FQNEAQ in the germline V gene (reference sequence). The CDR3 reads CAGSLPGKEQYF. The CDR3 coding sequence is TGTGCCGGCAGCTTGCCCGGTAAGGAGCAGTACTTC.

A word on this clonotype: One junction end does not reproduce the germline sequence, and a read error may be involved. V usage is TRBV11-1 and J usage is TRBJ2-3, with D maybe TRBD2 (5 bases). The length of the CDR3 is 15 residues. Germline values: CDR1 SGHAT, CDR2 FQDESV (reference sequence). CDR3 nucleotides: TGTGCCTGCAGTTTGCCGAGGGAGAGAACAGATACGCAATATTTT. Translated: CACSLPRERTDTQYF.

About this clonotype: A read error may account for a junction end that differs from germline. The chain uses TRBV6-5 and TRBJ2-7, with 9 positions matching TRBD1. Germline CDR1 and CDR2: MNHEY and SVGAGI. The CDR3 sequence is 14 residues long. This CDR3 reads CDSSPGTGRYEQYF. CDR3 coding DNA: TGTGACAGCAGTCCTGGGACAGGGCGCTACGAGCAGTACTTC.

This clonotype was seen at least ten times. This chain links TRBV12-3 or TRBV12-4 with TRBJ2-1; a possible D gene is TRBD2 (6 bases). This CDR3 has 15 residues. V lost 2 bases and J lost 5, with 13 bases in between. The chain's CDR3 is CASSLWGDPHNEQFF. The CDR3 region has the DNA TGTGCCAGCAGTTTATGGGGGGACCCCCACAATGAGCAGTTCTTC.

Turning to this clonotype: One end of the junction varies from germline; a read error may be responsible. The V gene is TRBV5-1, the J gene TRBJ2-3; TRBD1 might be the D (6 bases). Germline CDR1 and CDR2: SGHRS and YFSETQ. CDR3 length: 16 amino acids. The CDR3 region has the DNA TGCGCCAGCAGCTTGAACGGCAGGGGAAGCACAAATACGCAATATTTT. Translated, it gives CASSLNGRGSTNTQYF.

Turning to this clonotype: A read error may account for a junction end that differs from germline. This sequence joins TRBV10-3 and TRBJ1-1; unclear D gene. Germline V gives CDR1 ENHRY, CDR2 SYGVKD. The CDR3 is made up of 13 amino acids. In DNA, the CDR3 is TGTTCCATCAGGTACACCCTGAACACTGAAGCTTTCTTT. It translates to CSIRYTLNTEAFF.

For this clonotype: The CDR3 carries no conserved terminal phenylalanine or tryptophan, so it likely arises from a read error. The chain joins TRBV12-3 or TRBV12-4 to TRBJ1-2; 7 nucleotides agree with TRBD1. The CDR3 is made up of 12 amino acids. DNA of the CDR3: TGTGCCAGCAGCATAGGGGGCTATGACTACACCTTA. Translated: CASSIGGYDYTL.

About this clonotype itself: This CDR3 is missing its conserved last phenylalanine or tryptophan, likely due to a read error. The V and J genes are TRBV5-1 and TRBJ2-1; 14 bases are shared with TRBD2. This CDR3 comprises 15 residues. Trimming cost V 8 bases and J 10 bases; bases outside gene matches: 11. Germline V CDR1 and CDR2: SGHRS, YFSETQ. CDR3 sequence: CARSPGLAGEAEQFL. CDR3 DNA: TGCGCCAGGAGCCCGGGACTAGCGGGAGAAGCGGAGCAGTTCTTA.

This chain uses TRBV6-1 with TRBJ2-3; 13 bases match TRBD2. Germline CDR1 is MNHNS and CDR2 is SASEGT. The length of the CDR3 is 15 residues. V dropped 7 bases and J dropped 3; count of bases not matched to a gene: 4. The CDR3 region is CASIGLAGATDTQYF. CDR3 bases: TGTGCCAGCATAGGACTAGCGGGAGCTACAGATACGCAGTATTTT.

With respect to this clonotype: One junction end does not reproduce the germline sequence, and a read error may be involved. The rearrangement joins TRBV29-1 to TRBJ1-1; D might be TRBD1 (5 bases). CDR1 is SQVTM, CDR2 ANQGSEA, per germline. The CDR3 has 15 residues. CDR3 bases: TGCATCGTTTCGGCAGGGCGGGGAATGGGAACTGAAGCTTTCTTT. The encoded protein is CIVSAGRGMGTEAFF. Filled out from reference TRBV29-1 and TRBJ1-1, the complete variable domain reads SAVISQKPSRDICQRGTSLTIQCQVDSQVTMMFWYRQQPGQSLTLIATANQGSEATYESGFVIDKFPISRPNLTFSTLTVSNMSPEDSSIYLCIVSAGRGMGTEAFFGQGTRLTVV.

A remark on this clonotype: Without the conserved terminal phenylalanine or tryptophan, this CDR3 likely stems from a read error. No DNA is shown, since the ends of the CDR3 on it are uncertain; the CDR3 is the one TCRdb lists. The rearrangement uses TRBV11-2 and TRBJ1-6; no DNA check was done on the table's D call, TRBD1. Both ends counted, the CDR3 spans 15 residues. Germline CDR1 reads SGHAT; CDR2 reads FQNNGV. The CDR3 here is CASSREDRAYSTLHI.